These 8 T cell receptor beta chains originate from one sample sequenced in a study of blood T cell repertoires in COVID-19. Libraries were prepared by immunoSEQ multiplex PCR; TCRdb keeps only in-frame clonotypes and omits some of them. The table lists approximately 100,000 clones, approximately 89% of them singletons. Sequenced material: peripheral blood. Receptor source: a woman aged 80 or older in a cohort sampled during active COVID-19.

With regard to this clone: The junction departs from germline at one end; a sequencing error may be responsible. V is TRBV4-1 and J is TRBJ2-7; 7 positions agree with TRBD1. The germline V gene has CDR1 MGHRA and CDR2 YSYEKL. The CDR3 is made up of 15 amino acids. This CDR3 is CVSSQDDRAYYEQYF. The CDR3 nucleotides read TGCGTCAGCAGCCAAGACGACAGGGCATACTACGAGCAGTACTTC.

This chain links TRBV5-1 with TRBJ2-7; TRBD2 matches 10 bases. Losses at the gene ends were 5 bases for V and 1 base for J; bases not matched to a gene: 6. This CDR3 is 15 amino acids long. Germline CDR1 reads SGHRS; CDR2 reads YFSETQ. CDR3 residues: CASRDSGGRSYEQYF. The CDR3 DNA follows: TGCGCCAGCAGGGATAGCGGGGGGCGTTCCTACGAGCAGTACTTC.

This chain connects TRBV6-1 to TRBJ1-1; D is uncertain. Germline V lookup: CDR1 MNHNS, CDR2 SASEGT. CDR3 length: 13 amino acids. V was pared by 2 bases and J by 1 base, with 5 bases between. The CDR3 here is CASSEYPNTEAFF. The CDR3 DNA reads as TGTGCCAGCAGTGAATATCCGAACACTGAAGCTTTCTTT.

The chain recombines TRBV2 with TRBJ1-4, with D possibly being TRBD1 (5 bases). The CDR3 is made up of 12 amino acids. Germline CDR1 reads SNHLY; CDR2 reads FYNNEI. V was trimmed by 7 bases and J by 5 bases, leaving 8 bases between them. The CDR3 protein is CASNGHNEKLFF. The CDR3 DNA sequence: TGTGCCAGCAATGGACACAATGAAAAACTGTTTTTT.

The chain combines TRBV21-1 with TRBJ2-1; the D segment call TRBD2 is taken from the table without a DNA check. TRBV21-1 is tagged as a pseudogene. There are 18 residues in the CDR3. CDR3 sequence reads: CASSKGPTSGGPYNEQFF. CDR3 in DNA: TGTGCCAGCAGCAAAGGCCCAACTAGCGGAGGTCCCTACAATGAGCAGTTCTTC.

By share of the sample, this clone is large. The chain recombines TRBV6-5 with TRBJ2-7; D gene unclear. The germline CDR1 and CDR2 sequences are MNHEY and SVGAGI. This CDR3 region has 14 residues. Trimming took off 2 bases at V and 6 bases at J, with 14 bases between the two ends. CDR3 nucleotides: TGTGCCAGCAGTTACGGGTTGACGGGTCGCGAGCAGTACTTC. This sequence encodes CASSYGLTGREQYF.

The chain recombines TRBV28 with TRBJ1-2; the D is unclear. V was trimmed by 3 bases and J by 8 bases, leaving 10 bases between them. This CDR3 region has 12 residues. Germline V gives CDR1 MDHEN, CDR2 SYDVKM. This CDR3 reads CASSFSMRGYTF. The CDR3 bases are TGTGCCAGCAGTTTTTCGATGCGGGGCTACACCTTC.

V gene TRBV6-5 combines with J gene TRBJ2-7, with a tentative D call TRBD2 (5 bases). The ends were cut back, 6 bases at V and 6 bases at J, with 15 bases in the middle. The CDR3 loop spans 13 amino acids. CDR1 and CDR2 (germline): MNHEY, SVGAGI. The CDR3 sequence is CASSNIHGLEQYF. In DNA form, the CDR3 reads TGTGCCAGCAGCAACATCCACGGACTCGAGCAGTACTTC.